One and the same sample provided the 8 T cell receptor beta chains below, sequenced in a study of OX40 agonist ivuxolimab in advanced cancers. Data came from immunoSEQ multiplex PCR; TCRdb stores just in-frame clones and leaves some out. The sample carries about 35,000 clones, roughly 84% recorded once. The sample in question was CD4+ or CD8+ T cells sorted from blood, obtained in a trial of the OX40 agonist ivuxolimab. These receptors came from an adult with an advanced solid tumor such as melanoma, head and neck, liver or kidney cancer.

The CDR3 reads CASSVGNRGFHITDTQYF. CDR3 sequence (DNA): TGTGCCAGCAGCGTAGGTAACAGGGGGTTCCATATCACAGATACGCAGTATTTT. The chain carries TRBV9 and TRBJ2-3; 8 bases are a match to TRBD1. Germline trimming cut 0 bases from V and 2 bases from J; bases unmatched to any gene: 11. There are 18 residues in the CDR3. The germline CDR1 and CDR2 sequences are SGDLS and YYNGEE.

The V and J genes are TRBV10-3 and TRBJ1-6, with 12 bases matching TRBD1. V dropped 4 bases and J dropped 9; count of bases not matched to a gene: 1. The germline CDR1 and CDR2 sequences are ENHRY and SYGVKD. The length of the CDR3 is 14 residues. In nucleotides, the CDR3 is TGTGCCATCAGTGGGGACAGGGGGCTTTCACCCCTCCACTTT. Amino acid sequence: CAISGDRGLSPLHF.

V and J are TRBV27 and TRBJ2-3; the match to TRBD1 covers 8 bases. After removal of 6 bases from V and 2 bases from J, the junction contained 7 bases not matched to a gene. This CDR3 is 15 amino acids long. CDR1 is MNHEY and CDR2 is SMNVEV in the germline V gene (reference sequence). This CDR3 is CASSGQGSPTDTQYF. As DNA, the CDR3 is TGTGCCAGCAGCGGACAGGGATCCCCCACAGATACGCAGTATTTT.

The chain couples TRBV6-5 to TRBJ1-5; tentatively, D is TRBD1 (6 bases). Trimming took off 4 bases at V and 4 bases at J, with 8 bases between the two ends. Germline lookup yields CDR1 MNHEY and CDR2 SVGAGI. The CDR3 is 13 residues long. The CDR3 here is CASSSQGNQPQHF. The CDR3 DNA reads TGTGCCAGCAGTTCTCAGGGGAATCAGCCCCAGCATTTT.

The rearrangement uses TRBV5-6 and TRBJ1-5; 7 bases map to TRBD1. With 4 bases clipped from V and 0 bases from J, the junction kept 10 bases outside the gene matches. The V gene's germline CDR1 is SGHDT and CDR2 YYEEEE. This CDR3 comprises 17 residues. In DNA form, the CDR3 reads TGTGCCAGCAGCCTAAGAAGTACAGGGGTTAGCAATCAGCCCCAGCATTTT. Encoded protein: CASSLRSTGVSNQPQHF.

The chain carries TRBV18 and TRBJ2-7, with D uncertain. This CDR3 is 14 amino acids long. The V end was cut by 2 bases, the J end by 2 bases, with 10 bases between. Germline CDR1 is KGHSH and CDR2 is LQKENI. The DNA for the CDR3 is TGTGCCAGCTCACCAAAAGGCAGAACCTACGAGCAGTACTTC. Amino acid sequence: CASSPKGRTYEQYF.

The V gene is TRBV27, the J gene TRBJ1-2, with D perhaps matching TRBD1 (5 bases). CDR1 MNHEY and CDR2 SMNVEV come from the germline V gene (reference sequence). V was shortened by 5 bases and J by 11 bases, with 15 bases between the two germline ends. This CDR3 contains 12 residues. DNA for the CDR3: TGTGCCAGCAGTCCAGCCCCGGACACTTACACCTTC. Its protein product is CASSPAPDTYTF.

This chain uses TRBV11-2 with TRBJ2-5; a weak D match, TRBD2 (5 bases). Germline V lookup: CDR1 SGHAT, CDR2 FQNNGV. V was pared by 1 base and J by 5 bases, with 8 bases between. This CDR3 spans 13 amino acids. The CDR3 DNA follows: TGTGCCAGCAGCTTAGCTAGAGGGGAGACCCAGTACTTC. This translates into CASSLARGETQYF.